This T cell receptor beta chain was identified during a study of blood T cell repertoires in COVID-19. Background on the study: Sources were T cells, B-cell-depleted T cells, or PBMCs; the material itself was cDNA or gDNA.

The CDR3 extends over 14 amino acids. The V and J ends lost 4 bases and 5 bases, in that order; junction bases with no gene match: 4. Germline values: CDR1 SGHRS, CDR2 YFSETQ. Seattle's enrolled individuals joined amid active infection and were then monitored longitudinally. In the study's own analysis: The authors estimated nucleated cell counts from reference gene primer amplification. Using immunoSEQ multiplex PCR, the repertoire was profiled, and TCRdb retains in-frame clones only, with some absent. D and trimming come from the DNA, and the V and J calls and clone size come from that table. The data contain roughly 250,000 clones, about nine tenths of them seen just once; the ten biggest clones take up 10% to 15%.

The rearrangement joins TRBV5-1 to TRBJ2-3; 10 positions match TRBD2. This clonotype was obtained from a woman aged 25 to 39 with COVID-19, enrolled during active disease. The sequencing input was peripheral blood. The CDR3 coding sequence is TGCGCCAGCAGCAGCGGGGGGGCGGGAGATACGCAGTATTTT. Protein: CASSSGGAGDTQYF. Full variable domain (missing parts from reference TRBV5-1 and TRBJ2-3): KAGVTQTPRYLIKTRGQQVTLSCSPISGHRSVSWYQQTPGQGLQFLFEYFSETQRNKGNFPGRFSGRQFSNSRSEMNVSTLELGDSALYLCASSSGGAGDTQYFGPGTRLTVL.